These T cell receptor beta chains were read from a single sample in a study of cytomegalovirus exposure and HLA in healthy donors. Sequenced by immunoSEQ multiplex PCR; TCRdb stores in-frame clones only, minus some. The sample has around 140,000 clones; approximately 80% are singletons. What was sequenced was PBMCs. These receptors all stem from a man aged 50 to 59 in good health and CMV-seronegative. Both conserved end residues are part of each CDR3. A D gene is named only where the DNA matches it firmly. The size entry is marked missing in some rows and otherwise reads once, few, many or a size class.

TRBD1	NA	TRBV2	TRBJ1-6	TGTGCCAGCAGTATAATATCGGGGACAGGGGCGTCACCCCTCCACTTT	CASSIISGTGASPLHF
NA	NA	TRBV27	TRBJ1-2	TGTGCCAGCACCTCCTCGGGGAATAACTATGGCTACACCTTC	CASTSSGNNYGYTF
TRBD1	once	TRBV7-2	TRBJ1-2	TGTGCCAGCAGGGAGTGGACAGGTTTAAACTATGGCTACACCTTC	CASREWTGLNYGYTF
NA	NA	TRBV5-4	TRBJ1-1	TGTGCCAGCAGTCAGGGGTACGGTGTAGCTGAAGCTTTCTTT	CASSQGYGVAEAFF
TRBD2	NA	TRBV7-2	TRBJ2-5	TGTGCCAGCAGCTTAGTGGGCGGGGGGGCCAGGGAGACCCAGTACTTC	CASSLVGGGARETQYF
TRBD1	NA	TRBV7-3	TRBJ2-2	TGTGCCAGCAGCCCACAGGGGCCCGGGGAGCTGTTTTTT	CASSPQGPGELFF
TRBD2	NA	TRBV6-4	TRBJ2-1	TGTGCCAGCAGTGACGAACTAGCGGGTCCGAGCTCCTACAATGAGCAGTTCTTC	CASSDELAGPSSYNEQFF
NA	few	TRBV7-9	TRBJ1-1	TGTGCCAGCAGCTTAGTTCATCCGGGGAACACTGAAGCTTTCTTT	CASSLVHPGNTEAFF
NA	NA	TRBV11-1	TRBJ2-7	TGTGCCAGCAGTCCTACGGACTACGAGCAGTACTTC	CASSPTDYEQYF
NA	NA	TRBV28	TRBJ1-2	TGTGCCAGCAGTTTGGGGGGAGCCTATGGCTACACCTTC	CASSLGGAYGYTF
TRBD1	NA	TRBV19	TRBJ2-1	TGTGCCAGTAGTTCTGGGACAAGACAGGGGGCGCGTAGTAATTACAATGAGCAGTTCTTC	CASSSGTRQGARSNYNEQFF
NA	NA	TRBV6-4	TRBJ2-1	TGTGCCAGCAGTGACTCCCCAGGGTACAATGAGCAGTTCTTC	CASSDSPGYNEQFF
NA	NA	TRBV10-3	TRBJ2-1	TGTGCCACCCGGGGGTCGCCAGGAGGGGAGCAGTTCTTC	CATRGSPGGEQFF
NA	NA	TRBV6-1	TRBJ1-2	TGTGCCAGCAGTGAATGGTCCGGGTCCTCCCGGTTGTATGGCTACACCTTC	CASSEWSGSSRLYGYTF
NA	NA	TRBV5-4	TRBJ1-3	TGTGCCAGCAGCTTGGACAGCTCTGGAAACACCATATATTTT	CASSLDSSGNTIYF
NA	once	TRBV19	TRBJ1-2	TGTGCCAGTCGACAGGTTCCGGCTAACTATGGCTACACCTTC	CASRQVPANYGYTF
NA	NA	TRBV5-5	TRBJ2-1	TGTGCCAGCAGCTTACCGACTATTGGGTCGTTGAATGAGCAGTTCTTC	CASSLPTIGSLNEQFF
TRBD1	few	TRBV11-3	TRBJ2-2	TGTGCCAGCAGCCCGTCGACAGGGGCCACCGGGGAGCTGTTTTTT	CASSPSTGATGELFF
NA	NA	TRBV5-4	TRBJ1-1	TGTGCCAGCAGCTATTGGGGGGGCCGCGAAGCTTTCTTT	CASSYWGGREAFF
NA	NA	TRBV5-1	TRBJ1-2	TGCGCCAGCAGCTTGGGGGGGCGTGTTGGCTACACCTTC	CASSLGGRVGYTF
NA	NA	TRBV19	TRBJ1-4	TGTGCCAGTAAGCCAAGCGGGGGTAATGAAAAACTGTTTTTT	CASKPSGGNEKLFF
NA	NA	TRBV19	TRBJ1-6	TGTGCCAGTAGTATCTCTCCTTCGGAGGGGTCACCCCTCCACTTT	CASSISPSEGSPLHF
NA	NA	TRBV27	TRBJ1-5	TGTGCCAGCAGTTCCGAGAGGAATCAGCCCCAGCATTTT	CASSSERNQPQHF
NA	NA	TRBV6-1	TRBJ2-7	TGTGCCAGCAGTGACATTAGCTACGAGCAGTACTTC	CASSDISYEQYF
NA	NA	TRBV6-1	TRBJ1-1	TGTGCCAGCAGTGATGAGTTCACTGAAGCTTTCTTT	CASSDEFTEAFF
TRBD1	NA	TRBV27	TRBJ2-3	TGTGCCAGCAGTTCATTAGACAGGGTTACAGATACGCAGTATTTT	CASSSLDRVTDTQYF
TRBD1	NA	TRBV7-7	TRBJ2-1	TGTGCCAGCAGCTTAGCAGGGGGCAGGAACAATGAGCAGTTCTTC	CASSLAGGRNNEQFF
NA	NA	TRBV6-1	TRBJ1-1	TGTGCCAGCAGTGATTACAGGGCGGGGAACACTGAAGCTTTCTTT	CASSDYRAGNTEAFF
TRBD1	few	TRBV5-1	TRBJ2-7	TGCGCCAGCACCCTAGGACAGGGAATCTTCTACGAGCAGTACTTC	CASTLGQGIFYEQYF
NA	NA	TRBV27	TRBJ1-1	TGTGCCAGTTCTACCTCAGGGGAGAACACTGAAGCTTTCTTT	CASSTSGENTEAFF
NA	NA	TRBV15	TRBJ1-1	TGTGCCACCAGCAGAGATCTAATTGCTACGGGAGGGGGGGCTTTCTTT	CATSRDLIATGGGAFF
NA	few	TRBV11-3	TRBJ2-5	TGTGCCAGCAGCTGGGGGCGCTTTGGACAAGAGACCCAGTACTTC	CASSWGRFGQETQYF
NA	NA	TRBV25-1	TRBJ2-3	TGTGCCAGCAGTATAGAAAGCACAGATACGCAGTATTTT	CASSIESTDTQYF
NA	NA	TRBV11-2	TRBJ1-1	TGTGCCAGCACTCCCTCGACTCGGGGCACTGAAGCTTTCTTT	CASTPSTRGTEAFF
TRBD2	NA	TRBV9	TRBJ2-1	TGTGCCAGCAGCGTAGAACTAGCGGGTAATGAGCAGTTCTTC	CASSVELAGNEQFF